Sequencing of this T cell receptor (beta chain) was carried out in a study of Tregs in tolerant kidney transplant recipients. Study details: FACS sorting followed a roughly 6-day coculture of CFSE-labeled recipient PBMCs with irradiated graft donor PBMCs. Whole-study findings and limits: Validation in larger populations is needed because few patients were studied. Biological reproducibility was not directly addressed, but technical replication error appeared minimal. Expanding Tregs on activated donor B cells appeared to best identify donor-specific TCRbeta clones.

This clone turned up a few times. Its matching antigen is unknown. TCRdb's table, derived via immunoSEQ multiplex PCR, lists solely in-frame clones and lacks some. The sample includes roughly 4,200 clones, approximately 53% of them seen just once. CDR3 length: 15 amino acids. Germline V gene sequence: CDR1 SGHTS, CDR2 YDEGEE. With 4 bases removed from V and 0 bases from J, the gap between germline ends came to 11 bases. Sequencing was carried out using CD8+ T cells from blood cultured with allogeneic cells. This receptor was identified in a human donor in good health. The chain has TRBV5-8 and TRBJ1-5; weak D call: TRBD1 (6 bases). CDR3 sequence (DNA): TGTGCCAGCAGCCCCGGACAGTATAGCAATCAGCCCCAGCATTTT. Protein: CASSPGQYSNQPQHF.